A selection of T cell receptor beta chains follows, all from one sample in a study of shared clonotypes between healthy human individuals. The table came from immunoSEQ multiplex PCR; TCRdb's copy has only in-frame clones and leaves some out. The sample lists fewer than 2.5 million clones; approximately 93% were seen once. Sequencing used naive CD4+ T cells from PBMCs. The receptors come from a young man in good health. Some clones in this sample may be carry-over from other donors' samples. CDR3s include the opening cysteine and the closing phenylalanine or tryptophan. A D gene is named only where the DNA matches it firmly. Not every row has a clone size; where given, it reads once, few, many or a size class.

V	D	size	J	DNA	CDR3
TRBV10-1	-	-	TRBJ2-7	TGCGCCAGCAGTGCCATCCTAGTCTACGAGCAGTACTTC	CASSAILVYEQYF
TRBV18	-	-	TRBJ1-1	TGTGCCAGCTCAAGTGCGGGGGGTTATGAAGCTTTCTTT	CASSSAGGYEAFF
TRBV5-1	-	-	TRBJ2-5	TGCGCCAGCAGCTTGCCCGGGACTCCCGGGGTCCTTAAAGAGACCCAGTACTTC	CASSLPGTPGVLKETQYF
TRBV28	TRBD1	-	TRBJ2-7	TGTGCCAGCAGTACCGGGACAGGGGTGTGGGAGCAGTACTTC	CASSTGTGVWEQYF
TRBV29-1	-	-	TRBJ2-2	TGCAGCATAGGGGGTGGTGGGGAGCTGTTTTTT	CSIGGGGELFF
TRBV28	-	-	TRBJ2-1	TGTGCCAGCAGTTTAGTTGGGGTCTACAATGAGCAGTTCTTC	CASSLVGVYNEQFF
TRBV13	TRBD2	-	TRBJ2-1	TGTGCCAGCAGTCCGCGGGAGCTAAGAAATGAGCAGTTCTTC	CASSPRELRNEQFF
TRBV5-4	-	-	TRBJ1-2	TGTGCCAGCAGCTTCACGGGGCGACGAGGGAATGGCTACACCTTC	CASSFTGRRGNGYTF
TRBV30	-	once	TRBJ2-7	TGTGCCTGGAGTGTGGAACAGGGAGGCTACGAGCAGTACTTC	CAWSVEQGGYEQYF
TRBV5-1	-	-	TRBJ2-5	TGCGCCAGCAGCTTGCGAGTCCAAGAGACCCAGTACTTC	CASSLRVQETQYF
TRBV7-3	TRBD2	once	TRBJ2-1	TGTGCCAGCAGCACGGTAGGGTGGACTAGCTACTACAATGAGCAGTTCTTC	CASSTVGWTSYYNEQFF
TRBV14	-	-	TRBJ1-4	TGTGCCAGCAGCAAAGCAACTAATGAAAAACTGTTTTTT	CASSKATNEKLFF
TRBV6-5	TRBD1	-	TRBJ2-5	TGTGCCAGCAGTTATGGGACAGTAGAGACCCAGTACTTC	CASSYGTVETQYF
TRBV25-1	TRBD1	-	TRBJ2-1	TGTGCCAGCAGTGACAACAGGGGGCGTTCCTACAATGAGCAGTTCTTC	CASSDNRGRSYNEQFF